The T cell receptor beta chain under discussion was sequenced for a study of response to subunit inactivated influenza vaccine. Notes on the study in general: Authors suggested seasonal influenza vaccinations each recruit few new T cells.

CDR3 length: 14 amino acids. V was pared by 3 bases and J by 2 bases, with 10 bases between. CDR1 is DFQATT, CDR2 SNEGSKA, per germline (reference sequence). TCRdb independently ran MiXCR on the RT-PCR reads; one entry per CDR3 protein. The profile shows 200,000 to 250,000 distinct CDR3 sequences, 9% to 15% of them singletons. As to this clonotype: Its antigen is unidentified.

The rearrangement joins TRBV20-1 to TRBJ2-2, with D unresolved. This TCR came from a man in his forties or fifties who received an inactivated influenza vaccine. The sample in question was non-naive T cells sorted from PBMCs, obtained approximately 15 days before vaccination. CDR3 DNA sequence: TGCAGTGCTAGGACTCGATTTAACACCGGGGAGCTGTTTTTT. It is translated as CSARTRFNTGELFF.